The source of this TCR beta chain is a study of metastatic and nonmetastatic thyroid tumors. About the research overall: Where malignant and benign thyroid patients were concerned, repertoires were compared across blood and tumor or nodule tissue. General observations from the study: In both blood and tumor samples, TCR beta diversity was reported significantly higher for malignant than benign nodules.

Of note for this clone: Its antigen remains unknown.

Each patient came to thyroid surgery without any prior treatment (of any kind). CDR3 length equals 18 residues. The V end was cut by 6 bases, the J end by 6 bases, with 30 bases between. Germline lookup yields CDR1 DFQATT and CDR2 SNEGSKA (reference sequence). In the original analysis: Variation in CDR3 across clinicopathological groups served as the basis for constructing a distant-metastasis classifier in papillary thyroid cancer. TCRdb re-clonotyped the PCR reads through MiXCR. The V and J calls reflect TCRdb's pipeline rather than the authors' work. The repertoire holds 100,000 or so clones, 15% seen once, with about 3.9% in the top ten.

This TCR came from a female donor with papillary thyroid cancer or a benign thyroid nodule (not recorded which). Some clones in this sample may be carry-over from other donors' samples. The V and J genes are TRBV20-1 and TRBJ1-5, with no clear D. What was sequenced was blood. The DNA for the CDR3 is TGCAGTGCCGCGCAGAGCTGGGGTCCGGATGTTTTCTTTCAGCCCCAGCATTTT. Its protein product is CSAAQSWGPDVFFQPQHF.